A single sample gave rise to the 20 T cell receptor beta chains below, sequenced in a study of control samples from healthy donors and cancer patients. The data were produced by immunoSEQ multiplex PCR, yet TCRdb's version contains in-frame clones alone and is incomplete. The data contain roughly 100,000 clones, 83% of them singletons. Sequencing was carried out using blood. Receptors were obtained from a woman aged 50 to 65 in good health.

The rearrangement joins TRBV5-6 to TRBJ2-7; TRBD2 is a possible D gene (5 bases). The V end lost 2 bases, the J end lost 0 bases, and 9 bases lay between the germline ends. Germline V CDR1 and CDR2: SGHDT, YYEEEE. The CDR3 consists of 14 residues. The CDR3 loop reads CASSLGSTSYEQYF. CDR3 DNA: TGTGCCAGCAGCTTAGGGAGTACCTCCTACGAGCAGTACTTC.

This chain connects TRBV5-4 to TRBJ2-3, with 11 bases matching TRBD2. This CDR3 is 16 amino acids long. Germline CDR1 and CDR2: SGHNT and YYREEE (reference sequence). The junction had 5 bases not matched to a gene; V was cut back by 1 base and J by 4 bases. CDR3 nucleotides: TGTGCCAGCAGCTTGTCTATACTAGCGGGGGCAGATACGCAGTATTTT. Its translation is CASSLSILAGADTQYF.

The chain carries TRBV5-8 and TRBJ1-1; 8 bases fit TRBD1. Germline trimming cut 1 base from V and 4 bases from J; bases unmatched to any gene: 3. CDR3 length: 14 amino acids. Looked up from germline, CDR1 is SGHTS and CDR2 is YDEGEE. Written as DNA, the CDR3 is TGTGCCAGCAGCTTGCAGGGGGCGAGCACTGAAGCTTTCTTT. Protein: CASSLQGASTEAFF.

The gene calls are TRBV6-5 and TRBJ1-2; unclear D gene. The V end was cut by 5 bases, the J end by 3 bases, with 10 bases between. The length of the CDR3 is 13 residues. CDR1 is MNHEY, CDR2 SVGAGI, per germline. In DNA form, the CDR3 reads TGTGCCAGCAGTATCGACAAGTACTATGGCTACACCTTC. It specifies CASSIDKYYGYTF.

This clone turned up a few times. This chain links TRBV18 with TRBJ1-3, with D unresolved. Germline V gene data show CDR1 as KGHSH and CDR2 as LQKENI. This CDR3 region has 14 residues. The V and J ends lost 2 bases and 9 bases respectively, with 14 bases between them. CDR3 region: CASSPFTDRSTIYF. CDR3 coding DNA: TGTGCCAGCTCACCATTCACAGACCGAAGCACCATATATTTT.

This sequence joins TRBV11-1 and TRBJ1-6; 7 positions agree with TRBD1. The germline V gene has CDR1 SGHAT and CDR2 FQDESV (reference sequence). CDR3 length: 16 residues. V trimming: 5 bases; J trimming: 10 bases; junction bases outside the gene matches: 14. The CDR3 DNA sequence: TGTGCCAGCAGCCCCCACGGGACAGATCGCCGATCACCCCTCCACTTT. Protein product: CASSPHGTDRRSPLHF. Based on the CDR3 plus reference TRBV11-1 and TRBJ1-6, the full variable domain is EAEVAQSPRYKITEKSQAVAFWCDPISGHATLYWYRQILGQGPELLVQFQDESVVDDSQLPKDRFSAERLKGVDSTLKIQPAELGDSAMYLCASSPHGTDRRSPLHFGNGTRLTVT.

The CDR3 DNA reads as TGTGCCAGCAGCCTAAACATGAACACTGAAGCTTTCTTT. Translation: CASSLNMNTEAFF. This sequence joins TRBV13 and TRBJ1-1; D unclear. Trimming shortened V by 5 bases and J by 0 bases, and 7 bases separated the two germline ends. CDR1 PRHDT and CDR2 FYEKMQ come from the germline V gene (reference sequence). The CDR3 is 13 residues long.

The chain has TRBV19 and TRBJ2-1, with 8 nucleotides matching TRBD2. Trimming cost V 7 bases and J 9 bases; bases outside gene matches: 11. The CDR3 contains 14 residues. CDR1 and CDR2 from the germline V gene are LNHDA and SQIVND (reference sequence). CDR3 loop: CASTRLANGGEQFF. The CDR3 DNA follows: TGTGCCAGTACCCGACTAGCGAATGGGGGTGAGCAGTTCTTC. Looking up the rest from reference TRBV19 and TRBJ2-1 gives the full variable domain: DGGITQSPKYLFRKEGQNVTLSCEQNLNHDAMYWYRQDPGQGLRLIYYSQIVNDFQKGDIAEGYSVSREKKESFPLTVTSAQKNPTAFYLCASTRLANGGEQFFGPGTRLTVL.

This clone was seen once. V usage is TRBV7-6 and J usage is TRBJ2-1, with 13 bases that match TRBD2. CDR1 and CDR2 (germline): SGHVS, FNYEAQ. The CDR3 covers 16 residues. V gave up 5 bases and J gave up 7 bases; unmatched junction bases: 8. The CDR3, as DNA: TGTGCCAGCAGCGAGTGGACTAGCGGGAGTGTGAATGAGCAGTTCTTC. It codes for CASSEWTSGSVNEQFF.

A few counts support this clone. The chain couples TRBV6-5 to TRBJ2-1; tentatively, D is TRBD1 (6 bases). This CDR3 contains 13 residues. The V gene's germline CDR1 is MNHEY and CDR2 SVGAGI. V was cut by 5 bases and J by 15 bases, with 20 bases left in between. CDR3 nucleotides: TGTGCCAGCAGTCCTACCTTACAGGGCTCCCTGTTCTTC. Translated: CASSPTLQGSLFF.

V usage is TRBV5-6 and J usage is TRBJ2-1; D perhaps matches TRBD2 (5 bases). Trimming left V 0 bases short and J 10 bases short, with 11 bases between. The CDR3 has 13 amino acids. Germline lookup yields CDR1 SGHDT and CDR2 YYEEEE. CDR3 protein: CASSLAAVGEQFF. The CDR3 nucleotides are TGTGCCAGCAGCTTGGCAGCGGTGGGGGAGCAGTTCTTC.

The chain links TRBV25-1 to TRBJ2-1; 9 nucleotides align to TRBD2. The germline V gene encodes CDR1 MGHDK and CDR2 SYGVNS. The CDR3 spans 13 residues. With V trimmed by 5 bases and J by 6 bases, 2 bases remained unmatched. In nucleotides, the CDR3 is TGTGCCAGCAGTAGCGGGGGGACCAATGAGCAGTTCTTC. This translates into CASSSGGTNEQFF. Together with reference TRBV25-1 and TRBJ2-1, the CDR3 gives the full variable domain: EADIYQTPRYLVIGTGKKITLECSQTMGHDKMYWYQQDPGMELHLIHYSYGVNSTEKGDLSSESTVSRIRTEHFPLTLESARPSHTSQYLCASSSGGTNEQFFGPGTRLTVL.

This chain links TRBV29-1 with TRBJ2-1; 7 positions agree with TRBD2. The V segment lost 3 bases and the J segment 8 bases; nucleotides outside the gene matches: 10. Germline V lookup: CDR1 SQVTM, CDR2 ANQGSEA. This CDR3 spans 14 amino acids. The CDR3 region has the DNA TGCAGCGTTGAGGTTCTACGGGGGGTCTATGAGCAGTTCTTC. Translating gives CSVEVLRGVYEQFF.

The rearrangement joins TRBV6-2 or TRBV6-3 to TRBJ2-1; D gene ambiguous. With 3 bases removed from V and 6 bases from J, the gap between germline ends came to 9 bases. The CDR3 covers 13 residues. Germline-derived CDR1 and CDR2 are MNHEY and SVGEGT. This chain's CDR3 is CASSYLQFNEQFF. Here the CDR3 DNA reads TGTGCCAGCAGTTATCTACAGTTCAATGAGCAGTTCTTC.

This clone has a single count. The chain has TRBV7-2 and TRBJ1-2; D gene unclear. Germline assignment: CDR1 SGHTA and CDR2 FQGNSA. V was pared by 4 bases and J by 5 bases, with 14 bases between. The CDR3 has 14 amino acids. CDR3 in DNA: TGTGCCAGCAGCTCTCCCCCACAGAAATATGGCTACACCTTC. Its protein is CASSSPPQKYGYTF. Drawing the rest from reference TRBV7-2 and TRBJ1-2, the complete variable domain is GAGVSQSPSNKVTEKGKDVELRCDPISGHTALYWYRQSLGQGLEFLIYFQGNSAPDKSGLPSDRFSAERTGGSVSTLTIQRTQQEDSAVYLCASSSPPQKYGYTFGSGTRLTVV.

The chain employs TRBV2 and TRBJ1-2; D is uncertain. The CDR3 consists of 13 residues. Germline assignment: CDR1 SNHLY and CDR2 FYNNEI. Deletions cut 4 bases from V and 5 bases from J, with 11 bases between. CDR3 DNA: TGTGCCAGCAGTGGGGCCGGCCAATATGGCTACACCTTC. It specifies CASSGAGQYGYTF.

The CDR3 protein is CASSLTGTTELFF. CDR3 in DNA: TGTGCCAGCAGCCTTACCGGGACAACCGAGCTGTTTTTT. The rearrangement uses TRBV7-8 and TRBJ2-2; D possibly corresponds to TRBD1 (6 bases). V lost 5 bases, J lost 11 bases, and 15 bases lay in between. The CDR3 is 13 residues long. Per the germline V gene, CDR1 is SGHVS and CDR2 is FQNEAQ.

The chain employs TRBV18 and TRBJ1-3, with TRBD1 identical over 9 bases. The CDR3 length is 20 residues. Trimming removed 3 bases from V and 3 bases from J; junction bases left unmatched: 18. Germline V lookup: CDR1 KGHSH, CDR2 LQKENI. The CDR3 sequence is CASSPYVSGTGSESGNTIYF. The CDR3 nucleotides are TGTGCCAGCTCACCCTACGTGTCCGGGACAGGGAGTGAGAGTGGAAACACCATATATTTT. Together with reference TRBV18 and TRBJ1-3, the CDR3 gives the full variable domain: NAGVMQNPRHLVRRRGQEARLRCSPMKGHSHVYWYRQLPEEGLKFMVYLQKENIIDESGMPKERFSAEFPKEGPSILRIQQVVRGDSAAYFCASSPYVSGTGSESGNTIYFGEGSWLTVV.

This clone was counted a few times. This chain joins TRBV30 and TRBJ1-1; a possible D gene is TRBD1 (6 bases). Germline V gene data show CDR1 as GTSNPN and CDR2 as SVGIG (reference sequence). The CDR3 length is 14 residues. Trimming stripped 7 bases from V and 1 base from J, with 16 bases between. The CDR3 DNA follows: TGTGCCTCTTGGCCCGGGACATGGAACACTGAAGCTTTCTTT. Translated, it gives CASWPGTWNTEAFF.

CDR3 protein: CASSPLGGQGNYGYTF. The CDR3 DNA is TGTGCCAGCAGCCCGCTAGGGGGACAGGGCAACTATGGCTACACCTTC. The chain has TRBV7-2 and TRBJ1-2; the match to TRBD1 covers 9 bases. The CDR3 length is 16 residues. V trimming: 5 bases; J trimming: 2 bases; junction bases outside the gene matches: 9. The germline CDR1 and CDR2 sequences are SGHTA and FQGNSA.